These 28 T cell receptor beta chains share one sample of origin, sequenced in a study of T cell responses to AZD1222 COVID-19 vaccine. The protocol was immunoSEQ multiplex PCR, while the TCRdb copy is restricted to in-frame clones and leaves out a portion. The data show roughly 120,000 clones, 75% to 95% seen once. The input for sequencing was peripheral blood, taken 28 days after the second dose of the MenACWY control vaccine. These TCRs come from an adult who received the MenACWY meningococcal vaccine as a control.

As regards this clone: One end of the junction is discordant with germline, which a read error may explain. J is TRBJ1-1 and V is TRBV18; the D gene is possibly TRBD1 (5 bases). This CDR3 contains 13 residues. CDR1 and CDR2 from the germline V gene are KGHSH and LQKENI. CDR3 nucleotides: TGTGCCAGCCCACCACAGGAGAACACTGAAGCTTTCTTT. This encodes CASPPQENTEAFF.

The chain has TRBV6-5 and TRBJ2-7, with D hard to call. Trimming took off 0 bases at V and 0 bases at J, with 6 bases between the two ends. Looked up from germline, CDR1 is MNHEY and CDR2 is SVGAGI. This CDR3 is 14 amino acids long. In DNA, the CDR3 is TGTGCCAGCAGTTACTCGGGCTACTCCTACGAGCAGTACTTC. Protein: CASSYSGYSYEQYF.

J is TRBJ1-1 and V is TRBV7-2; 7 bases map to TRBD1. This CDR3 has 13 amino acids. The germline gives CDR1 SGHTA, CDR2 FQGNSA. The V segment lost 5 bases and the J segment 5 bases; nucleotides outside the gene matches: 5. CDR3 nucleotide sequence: TGTGCCAGCAGCCAACAGGGGATGACTGAAGCTTTCTTT. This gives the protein CASSQQGMTEAFF.

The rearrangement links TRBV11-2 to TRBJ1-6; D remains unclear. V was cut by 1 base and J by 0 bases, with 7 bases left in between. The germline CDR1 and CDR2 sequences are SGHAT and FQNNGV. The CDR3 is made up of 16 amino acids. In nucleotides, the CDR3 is TGTGCCAGCAGCTTAGCTCTCAGCTCCTATAATTCACCCCTCCACTTT. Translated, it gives CASSLALSSYNSPLHF.

CDR3 residues: CASSASATGSYEQYF. The CDR3 nucleotides are TGTGCCAGCAGCGCATCAGCGACAGGGAGCTACGAGCAGTACTTC. The rearrangement joins TRBV11-2 to TRBJ2-7, with 7 bases identical to TRBD1. V lost 5 bases, J lost 3 bases, and 10 bases stayed unmatched. This CDR3 is 15 amino acids long. Per the germline V gene, CDR1 is SGHAT and CDR2 is FQNNGV.

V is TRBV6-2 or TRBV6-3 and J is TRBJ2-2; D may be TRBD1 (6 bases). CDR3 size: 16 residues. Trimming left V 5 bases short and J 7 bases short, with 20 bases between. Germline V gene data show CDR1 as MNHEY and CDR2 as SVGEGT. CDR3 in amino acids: CASSPHTGTGYGELFF. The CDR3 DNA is TGTGCCAGCAGTCCACACACAGGGACCGGTTACGGGGAGCTGTTTTTT.

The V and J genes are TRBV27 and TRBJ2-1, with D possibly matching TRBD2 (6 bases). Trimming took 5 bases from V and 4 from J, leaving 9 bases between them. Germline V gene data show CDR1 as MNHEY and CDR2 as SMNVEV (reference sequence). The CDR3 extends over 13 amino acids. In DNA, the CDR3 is TGTGCCAGCAGTACGGGACTTTACAATGAGCAGTTCTTC. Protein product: CASSTGLYNEQFF.

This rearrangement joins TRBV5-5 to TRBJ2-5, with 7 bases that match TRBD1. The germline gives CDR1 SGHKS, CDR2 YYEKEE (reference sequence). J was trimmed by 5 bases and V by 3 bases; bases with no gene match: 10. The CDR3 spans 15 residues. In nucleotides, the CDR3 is TGTGCCAGCAGCTGGGGTGACAGGGTCCGCGAGACCCAGTACTTC. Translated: CASSWGDRVRETQYF. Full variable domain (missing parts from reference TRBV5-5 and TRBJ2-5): DAGVTQSPTHLIKTRGQQVTLRCSPISGHKSVSWYQQVLGQGPQFIFQYYEKEERGRGNFPDRFSARQFPNYSSELNVNALLLGDSALYLCASSWGDRVRETQYFGPGTRLLVL.

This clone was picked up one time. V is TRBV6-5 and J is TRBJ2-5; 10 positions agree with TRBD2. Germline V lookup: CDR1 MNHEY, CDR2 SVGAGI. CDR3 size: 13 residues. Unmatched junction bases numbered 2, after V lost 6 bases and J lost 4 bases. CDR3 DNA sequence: TGTGCCAGCAGGCGACTAGCGGGAGAGACCCAGTACTTC. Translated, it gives CASRRLAGETQYF.

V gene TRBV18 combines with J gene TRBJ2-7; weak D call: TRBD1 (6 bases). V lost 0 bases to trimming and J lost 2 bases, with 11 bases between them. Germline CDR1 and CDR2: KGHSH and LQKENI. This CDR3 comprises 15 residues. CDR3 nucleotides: TGTGCCAGCTCACCACCGGGAGACAGGCCCTACGAGCAGTACTTC. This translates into CASSPPGDRPYEQYF.

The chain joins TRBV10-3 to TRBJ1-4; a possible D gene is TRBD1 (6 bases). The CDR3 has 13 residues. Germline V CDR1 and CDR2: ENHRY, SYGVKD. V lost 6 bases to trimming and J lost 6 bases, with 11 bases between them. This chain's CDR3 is CAIRKGGDEKLFF. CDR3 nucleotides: TGTGCCATCAGGAAGGGGGGGGATGAAAAACTGTTTTTT.

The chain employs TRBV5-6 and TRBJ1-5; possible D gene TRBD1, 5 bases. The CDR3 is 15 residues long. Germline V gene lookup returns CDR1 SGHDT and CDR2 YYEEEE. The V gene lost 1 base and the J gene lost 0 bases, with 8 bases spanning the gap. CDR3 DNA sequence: TGTGCCAGCAGCTTGTGGGGGTTTAGCAATCAGCCCCAGCATTTT. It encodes CASSLWGFSNQPQHF.

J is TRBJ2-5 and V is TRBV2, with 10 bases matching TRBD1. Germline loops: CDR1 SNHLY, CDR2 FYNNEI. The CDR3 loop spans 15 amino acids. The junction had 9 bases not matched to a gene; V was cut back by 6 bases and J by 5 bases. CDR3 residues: CASRGTGATRETQYF. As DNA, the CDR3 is TGTGCCAGCAGGGGGACAGGGGCCACTCGGGAGACCCAGTACTTC.

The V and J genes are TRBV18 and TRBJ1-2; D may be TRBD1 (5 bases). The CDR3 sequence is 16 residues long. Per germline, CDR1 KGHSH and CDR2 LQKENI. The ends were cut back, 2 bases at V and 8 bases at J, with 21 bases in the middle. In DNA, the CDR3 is TGTGCCAGCTCACCATCCGTGGAGCAGGGACGCGACGGCTACACCTTC. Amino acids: CASSPSVEQGRDGYTF.

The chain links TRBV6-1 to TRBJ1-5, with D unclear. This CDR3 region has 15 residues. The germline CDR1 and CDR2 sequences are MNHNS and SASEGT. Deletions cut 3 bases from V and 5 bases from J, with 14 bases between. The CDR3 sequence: CASSDPGRRHQPQHF. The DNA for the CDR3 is TGTGCCAGCAGTGATCCCGGGAGGAGGCATCAGCCCCAGCATTTT.

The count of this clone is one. The CDR3 loop is CASRRGGAEETQYF. The CDR3 nucleotides are TGTGCCAGTAGACGAGGGGGGGCAGAAGAGACCCAGTACTTC. The V gene is TRBV19, the J gene TRBJ2-5; D is perhaps TRBD2 (7 bases). V lost 6 bases to trimming and J lost 3 bases, with 14 bases between them. Germline CDR1 is LNHDA and CDR2 is SQIVND (reference sequence). The CDR3 contains 14 residues.

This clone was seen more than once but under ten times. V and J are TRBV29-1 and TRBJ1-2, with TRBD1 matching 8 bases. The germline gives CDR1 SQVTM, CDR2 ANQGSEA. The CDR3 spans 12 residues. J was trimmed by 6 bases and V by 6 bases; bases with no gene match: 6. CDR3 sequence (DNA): TGCAGCGTCGACGGACAGGGCAATGGCTACACCTTC. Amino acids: CSVDGQGNGYTF.

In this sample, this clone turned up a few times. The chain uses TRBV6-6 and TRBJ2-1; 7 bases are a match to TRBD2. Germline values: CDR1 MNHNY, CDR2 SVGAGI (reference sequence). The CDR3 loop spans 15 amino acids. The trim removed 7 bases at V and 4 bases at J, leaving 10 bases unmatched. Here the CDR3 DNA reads TGTGCCAGCACTGAGGCGGGAGCTCAGTACAATGAGCAGTTCTTC. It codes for CASTEAGAQYNEQFF.

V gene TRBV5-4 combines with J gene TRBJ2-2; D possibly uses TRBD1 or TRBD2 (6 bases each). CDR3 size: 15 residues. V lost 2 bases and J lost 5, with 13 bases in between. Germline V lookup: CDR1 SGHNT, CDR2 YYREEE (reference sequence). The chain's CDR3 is CASSLGGPRTGELFF. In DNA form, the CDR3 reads TGTGCCAGCAGCTTAGGGGGGCCGCGTACCGGGGAGCTGTTTTTT.

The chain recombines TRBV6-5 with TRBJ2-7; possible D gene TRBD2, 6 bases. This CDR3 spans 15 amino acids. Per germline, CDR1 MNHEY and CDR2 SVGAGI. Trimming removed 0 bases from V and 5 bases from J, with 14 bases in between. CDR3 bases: TGTGCCAGCAGTTACTCACCCGGGAGTGGCCACGAGCAGTACTTC. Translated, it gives CASSYSPGSGHEQYF.

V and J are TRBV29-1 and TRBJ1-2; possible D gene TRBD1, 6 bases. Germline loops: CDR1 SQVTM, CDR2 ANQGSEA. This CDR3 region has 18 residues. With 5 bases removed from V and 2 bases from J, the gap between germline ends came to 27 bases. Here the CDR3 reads CSVWSIKVGDKRNYGYTF. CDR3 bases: TGCAGCGTTTGGAGTATCAAGGTCGGGGACAAGAGGAACTATGGCTACACCTTC.

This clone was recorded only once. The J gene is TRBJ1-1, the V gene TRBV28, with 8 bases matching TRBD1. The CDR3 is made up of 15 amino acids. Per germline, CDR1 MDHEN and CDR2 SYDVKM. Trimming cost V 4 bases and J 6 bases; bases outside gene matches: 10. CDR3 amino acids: CASSSGQGGEAEAFF. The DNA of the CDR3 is TGTGCCAGCAGTTCCGGACAGGGAGGGGAGGCTGAAGCTTTCTTT.

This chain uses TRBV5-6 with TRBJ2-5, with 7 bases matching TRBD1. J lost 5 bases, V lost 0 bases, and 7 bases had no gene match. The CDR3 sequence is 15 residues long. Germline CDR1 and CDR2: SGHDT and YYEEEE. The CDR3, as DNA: TGTGCCAGCAGCTTGGCAACAGGGGTCGGCGAGACCCAGTACTTC. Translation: CASSLATGVGETQYF.

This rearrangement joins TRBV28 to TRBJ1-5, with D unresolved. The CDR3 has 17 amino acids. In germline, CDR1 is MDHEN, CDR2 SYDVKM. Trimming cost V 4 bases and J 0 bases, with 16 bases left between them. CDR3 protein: CASSSPPLVRSNQPQHF. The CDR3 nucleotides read TGTGCCAGCAGTTCCCCTCCACTAGTCCGTAGCAATCAGCCCCAGCATTTT.

CDR3 sequence: CASSTQWGLTNEKLFF. DNA of the CDR3: TGTGCCAGCAGCACCCAATGGGGTTTGACTAATGAAAAACTGTTTTTT. The V gene is TRBV7-2, the J gene TRBJ1-4; the D is unclear. Germline CDR1 SGHTA, CDR2 FQGNSA. CDR3 length: 16 residues. V was shortened by 5 bases and J by 2 bases, with 15 bases between the two germline ends.

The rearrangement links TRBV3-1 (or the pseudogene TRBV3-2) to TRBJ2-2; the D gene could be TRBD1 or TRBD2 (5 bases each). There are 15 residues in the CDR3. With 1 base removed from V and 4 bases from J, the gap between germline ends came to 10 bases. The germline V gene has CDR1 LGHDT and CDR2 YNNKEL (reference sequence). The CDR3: CASSQGVGTTGELFF. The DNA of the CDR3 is TGTGCCAGCAGCCAAGGAGTGGGGACCACCGGGGAGCTGTTTTTT.

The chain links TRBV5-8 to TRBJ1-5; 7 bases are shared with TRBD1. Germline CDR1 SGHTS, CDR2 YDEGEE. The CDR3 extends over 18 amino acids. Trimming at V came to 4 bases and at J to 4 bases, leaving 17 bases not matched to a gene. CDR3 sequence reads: CASSPGLQGKGGNQPQHF. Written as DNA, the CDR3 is TGTGCCAGCAGCCCGGGGCTACAGGGGAAAGGCGGGAATCAGCCCCAGCATTTT. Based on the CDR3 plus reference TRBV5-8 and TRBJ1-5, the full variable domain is EAGVTQSPTHLIKTRGQQATLRCSPISGHTSVYWYQQALGLGLQFLLWYDEGEERNRGNFPPRFSGRQFPNYSSELNVNALELEDSALYLCASSPGLQGKGGNQPQHFGDGTRLSIL.

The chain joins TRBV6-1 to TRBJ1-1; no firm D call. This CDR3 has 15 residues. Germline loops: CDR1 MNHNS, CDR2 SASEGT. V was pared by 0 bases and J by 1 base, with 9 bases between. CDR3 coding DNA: TGTGCCAGCAGTGAAGCGCTAGGTGGGAACACTGAAGCTTTCTTT. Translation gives CASSEALGGNTEAFF.